This entry is about one T cell receptor beta chain. How the authors handled the data: Estimated nucleated cell counts came from reference gene primer amplification. Produced via immunoSEQ multiplex PCR; TCRdb's table is partial and in-frame only. V and J calls and clone size follow that table, whereas D and trimming were derived from the DNA. The top ten hold around 6.3% of the sample, which has 250,000 or so clones, approximately 81% seen once. These data are taken from a study of blood T cell repertoires in COVID-19. The CDR3 has 14 residues. The trim removed 4 bases at V and 4 bases at J, leaving 4 bases unmatched. Per germline, CDR1 MNHEY and CDR2 SVGAGI. Participants, about 18 to 89 years old, spanned more than 20 US areas. It was within 2 weeks before study entry that exposed participants met a COVID-19 case.

The sample consisted of PBMCs or T cells enriched from blood (not recorded which). This TCR derives from a woman in her forties or fifties who had been exposed to COVID-19. The chain carries TRBV6-5 and TRBJ2-5, with 9 bases identical to TRBD2. CDR3 sequence: CASSWIAGAETQYF. The CDR3 DNA follows: TGTGCCAGCAGTTGGATAGCGGGAGCAGAGACCCAGTACTTC.